What follows describes a single T cell receptor beta chain. In the authors' methods: Quantification of nucleated cells was approximated via reference gene primer amplification. Sequenced by immunoSEQ multiplex PCR; TCRdb stores in-frame clones only, minus some. That table is the source of V, J and clone size, and D and trimming were worked out from the DNA. Of about 130,000 clones in the sample, 70% to 85% were seen once. Germline CDR1 reads ENHRY; CDR2 reads SYGVKD. Trimming took 8 bases from V and 6 from J, leaving 11 bases between them. The CDR3 extends over 13 amino acids. This sample is part of a study of blood T cell repertoires in COVID-19. Across the study: The United States, Italy and Spain supplied acute and convalescent COVID-19 samples.

Sequencing was done on a sample of peripheral blood. The TCR originated in a woman in her 50s with acute or convalescent COVID-19. This chain links TRBV10-3 with TRBJ1-6, with no clear D. CDR3 sequence (DNA): TGTGCCATCCGAATAGAGAGTAATTCACCCCTCCACTTT. The encoded protein is CAIRIESNSPLHF.